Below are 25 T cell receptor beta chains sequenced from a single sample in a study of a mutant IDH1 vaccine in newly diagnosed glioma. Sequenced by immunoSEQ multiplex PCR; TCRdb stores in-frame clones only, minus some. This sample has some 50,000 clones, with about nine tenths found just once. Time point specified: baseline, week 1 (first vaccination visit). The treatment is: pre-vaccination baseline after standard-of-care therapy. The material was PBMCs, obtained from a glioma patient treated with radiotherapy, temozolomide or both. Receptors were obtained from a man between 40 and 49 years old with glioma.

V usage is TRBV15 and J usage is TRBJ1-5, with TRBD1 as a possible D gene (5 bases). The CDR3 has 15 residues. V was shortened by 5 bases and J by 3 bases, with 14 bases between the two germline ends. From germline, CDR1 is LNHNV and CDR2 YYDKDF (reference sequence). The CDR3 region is CATSRGLQNNQPQHF. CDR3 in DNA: TGTGCCACCAGCCGGGGACTCCAAAACAATCAGCCCCAGCATTTT.

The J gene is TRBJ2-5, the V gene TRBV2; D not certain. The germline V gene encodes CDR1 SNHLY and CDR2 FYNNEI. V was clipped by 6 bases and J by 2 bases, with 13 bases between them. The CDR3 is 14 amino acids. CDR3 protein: CASSGLRQQETQYF. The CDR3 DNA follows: TGTGCCAGCAGCGGATTGAGGCAGCAAGAGACCCAGTACTTC.

CDR3: CASSELRGSFLFYEQYF. CDR3 DNA sequence: TGTGCCAGCAGTGAATTACGGGGGTCCTTTCTATTCTACGAGCAGTACTTC. The chain joins TRBV6-1 to TRBJ2-7; D is perhaps TRBD2 (6 bases). The CDR3 length is 17 residues. The germline CDR1 and CDR2 sequences are MNHNS and SASEGT. V lost 2 bases and J 3 bases, leaving 20 bases between the germline ends.

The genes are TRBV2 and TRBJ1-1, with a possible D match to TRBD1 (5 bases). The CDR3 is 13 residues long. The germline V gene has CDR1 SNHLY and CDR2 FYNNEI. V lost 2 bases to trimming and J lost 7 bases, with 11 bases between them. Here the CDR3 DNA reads TGTGCCAGCAGTGAATCGGGGCACGGTGAAGCTTTCTTT. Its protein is CASSESGHGEAFF.

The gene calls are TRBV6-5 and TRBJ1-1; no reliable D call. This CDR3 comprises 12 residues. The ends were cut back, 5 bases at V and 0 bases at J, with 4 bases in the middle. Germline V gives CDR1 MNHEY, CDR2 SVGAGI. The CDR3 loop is CASSRLNTEAFF. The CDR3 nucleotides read TGTGCCAGCAGTCGGTTGAACACTGAAGCTTTCTTT.

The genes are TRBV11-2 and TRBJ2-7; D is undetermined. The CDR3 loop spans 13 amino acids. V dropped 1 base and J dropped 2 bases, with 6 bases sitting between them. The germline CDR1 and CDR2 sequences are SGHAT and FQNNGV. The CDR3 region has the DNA TGTGCCAGCAGCTTAGGACACCCCTACGAGCAGTACTTC. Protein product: CASSLGHPYEQYF.

As DNA, the CDR3 is TGTGCCAGCAACAGACAGGGTGGCACCGGGGAGCTGTTTTTT. This codes for CASNRQGGTGELFF. This sequence joins TRBV9 and TRBJ2-2; 7 bases are a match to TRBD1. The CDR3 has 14 residues. Germline CDR1 is SGDLS and CDR2 is YYNGEE. The V segment lost 6 bases and the J segment 4 bases; nucleotides outside the gene matches: 6.

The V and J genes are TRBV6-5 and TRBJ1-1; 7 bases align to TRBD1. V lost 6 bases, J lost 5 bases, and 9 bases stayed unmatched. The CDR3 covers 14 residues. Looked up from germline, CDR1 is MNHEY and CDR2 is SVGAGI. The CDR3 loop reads CASRAGGRGTEAFF. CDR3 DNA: TGTGCCAGCAGGGCAGGGGGTCGGGGGACTGAAGCTTTCTTT.

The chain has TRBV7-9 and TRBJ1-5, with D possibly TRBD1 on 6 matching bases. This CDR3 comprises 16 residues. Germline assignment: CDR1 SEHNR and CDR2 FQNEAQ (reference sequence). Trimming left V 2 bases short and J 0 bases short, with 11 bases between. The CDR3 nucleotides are TGTGCCAGCAGCTTAACCGGGGGCTCTAGCAATCAGCCCCAGCATTTT. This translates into CASSLTGGSSNQPQHF.

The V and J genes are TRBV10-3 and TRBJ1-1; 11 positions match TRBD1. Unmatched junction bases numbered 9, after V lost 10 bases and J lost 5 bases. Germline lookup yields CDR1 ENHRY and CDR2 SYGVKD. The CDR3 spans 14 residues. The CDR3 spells CATAKGQGVTEAFF. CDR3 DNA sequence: TGTGCCACCGCGAAGGGACAGGGGGTTACTGAAGCTTTCTTT.

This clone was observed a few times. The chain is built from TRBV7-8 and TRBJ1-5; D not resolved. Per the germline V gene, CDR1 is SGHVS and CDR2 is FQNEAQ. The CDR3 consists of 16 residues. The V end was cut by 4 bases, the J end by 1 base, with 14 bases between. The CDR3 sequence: CASSSFGPRSNQPQHF. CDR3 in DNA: TGTGCCAGCAGCTCCTTTGGGCCGCGGAGCAATCAGCCCCAGCATTTT.

CDR3 sequence (DNA): TGTGCCAGCTCACCAGCACAGGGGAGCTCGTCTGAAGCTTTCTTT. It yields the protein CASSPAQGSSSEAFF. The genes are TRBV18 and TRBJ1-1, with 7 bases identical to TRBD1. There are 15 residues in the CDR3. The germline V gene encodes CDR1 KGHSH and CDR2 LQKENI. With 2 bases clipped from V and 6 bases from J, the junction kept 9 bases outside the gene matches.

CDR3 amino acids: CASSLSRELYTGDEQFF. The CDR3 bases are TGTGCCAGCAGCCTCTCACGCGAACTTTACACCGGGGATGAGCAGTTCTTC. V usage is TRBV4-2 and J usage is TRBJ2-1, with a possible D match to TRBD2 (5 bases). From germline, CDR1 is LGHNA and CDR2 YNFKEQ. This CDR3 has 17 residues. V gave up 4 bases and J gave up 8 bases, with 24 bases separating them.

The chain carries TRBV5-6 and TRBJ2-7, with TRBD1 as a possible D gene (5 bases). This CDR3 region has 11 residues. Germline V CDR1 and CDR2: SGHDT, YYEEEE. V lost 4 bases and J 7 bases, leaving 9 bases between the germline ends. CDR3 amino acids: CASSLRQEQYF. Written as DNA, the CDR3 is TGTGCCAGCAGCCTTCGACAGGAGCAGTACTTC.

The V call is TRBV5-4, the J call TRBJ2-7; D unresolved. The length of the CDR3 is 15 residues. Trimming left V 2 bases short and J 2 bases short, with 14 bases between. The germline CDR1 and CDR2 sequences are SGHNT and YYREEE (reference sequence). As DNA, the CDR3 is TGTGCCAGCAGCTTAGCTGCTGTCAGCACCTACGAGCAGTACTTC. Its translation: CASSLAAVSTYEQYF.

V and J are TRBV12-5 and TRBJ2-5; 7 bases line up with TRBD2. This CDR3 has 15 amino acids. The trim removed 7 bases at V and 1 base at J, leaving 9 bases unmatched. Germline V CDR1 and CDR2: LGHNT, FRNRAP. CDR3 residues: CASAKVGGSQETQYF. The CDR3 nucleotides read TGTGCTAGTGCCAAGGTGGGAGGGTCCCAAGAGACCCAGTACTTC.

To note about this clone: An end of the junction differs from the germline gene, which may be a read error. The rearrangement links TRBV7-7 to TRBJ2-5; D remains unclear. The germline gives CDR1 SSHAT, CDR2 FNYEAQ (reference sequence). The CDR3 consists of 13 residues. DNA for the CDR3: TGTGCTAGCAGCTTAGGTGGTGAGGAGACCCAGTACTTC. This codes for CASSLGGEETQYF. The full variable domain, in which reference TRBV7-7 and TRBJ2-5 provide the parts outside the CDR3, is GAGVSQSPRYKVTKRGQDVTLRCDPISSHATLYWYQQALGQGPEFLTYFNYEAQPDKSGLPSDRFSAERPEGSISTLTIQRTEQRDSAMYRCASSLGGEETQYFGPGTRLLVL.

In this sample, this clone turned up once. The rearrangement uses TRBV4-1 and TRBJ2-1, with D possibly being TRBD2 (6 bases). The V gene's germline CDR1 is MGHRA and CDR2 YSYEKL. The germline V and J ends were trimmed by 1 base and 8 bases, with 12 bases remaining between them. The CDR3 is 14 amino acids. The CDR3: CASSQGLVMYEQFF. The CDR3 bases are TGCGCCAGCAGCCAAGGACTAGTGATGTATGAGCAGTTCTTC.

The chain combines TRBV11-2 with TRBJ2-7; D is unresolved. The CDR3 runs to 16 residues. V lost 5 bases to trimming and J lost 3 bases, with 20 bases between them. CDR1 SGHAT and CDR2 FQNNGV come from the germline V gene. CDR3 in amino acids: CASSLNPGNNRYEQYF. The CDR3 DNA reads TGTGCCAGCAGCCTAAATCCTGGGAACAACCGCTACGAGCAGTACTTC.

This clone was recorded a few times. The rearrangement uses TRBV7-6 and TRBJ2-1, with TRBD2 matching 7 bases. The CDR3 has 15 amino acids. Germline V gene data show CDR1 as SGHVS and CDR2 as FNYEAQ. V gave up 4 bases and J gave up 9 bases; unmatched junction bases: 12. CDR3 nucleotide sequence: TGTGCCAGCAGCTCCATGGTGGGAGGGTTCGTTGAGCAGTTCTTC. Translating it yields CASSSMVGGFVEQFF. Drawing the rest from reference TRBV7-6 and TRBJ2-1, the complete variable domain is GAGVSQSPRYKVTKRGQDVALRCDPISGHVSLYWYRQALGQGPEFLTYFNYEAQQDKSGLPNDRFSAERPEGSISTLTIQRTEQRDSAMYRCASSSMVGGFVEQFFGPGTRLTVL.

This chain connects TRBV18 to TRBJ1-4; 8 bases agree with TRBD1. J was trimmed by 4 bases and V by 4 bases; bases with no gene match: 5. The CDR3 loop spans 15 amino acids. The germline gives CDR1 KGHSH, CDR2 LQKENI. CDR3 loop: CASSLMGQDNEKLFF. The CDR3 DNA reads TGTGCCAGCTCACTAATGGGACAGGATAATGAAAAACTGTTTTTT.

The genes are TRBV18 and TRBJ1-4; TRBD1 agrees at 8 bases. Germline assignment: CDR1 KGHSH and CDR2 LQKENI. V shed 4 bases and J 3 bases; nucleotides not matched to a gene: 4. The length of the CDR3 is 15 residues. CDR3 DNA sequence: TGTGCCAGCTCACAGGACAGGGCGGCTAATGAAAAACTGTTTTTT. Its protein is CASSQDRAANEKLFF.

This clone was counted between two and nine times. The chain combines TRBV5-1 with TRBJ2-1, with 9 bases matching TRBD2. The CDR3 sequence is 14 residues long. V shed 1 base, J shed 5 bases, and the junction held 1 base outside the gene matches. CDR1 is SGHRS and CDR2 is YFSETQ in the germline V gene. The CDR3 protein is CASSLSGRNNEQFF. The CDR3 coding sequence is TGCGCCAGCAGCTTGAGCGGGAGGAACAATGAGCAGTTCTTC.

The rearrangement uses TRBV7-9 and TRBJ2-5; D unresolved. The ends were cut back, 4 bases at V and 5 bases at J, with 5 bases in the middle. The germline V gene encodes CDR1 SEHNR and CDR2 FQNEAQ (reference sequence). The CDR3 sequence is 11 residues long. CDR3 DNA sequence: TGTGCCAGCAGCTCCCTGGAGACCCAGTACTTC. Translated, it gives CASSSLETQYF.

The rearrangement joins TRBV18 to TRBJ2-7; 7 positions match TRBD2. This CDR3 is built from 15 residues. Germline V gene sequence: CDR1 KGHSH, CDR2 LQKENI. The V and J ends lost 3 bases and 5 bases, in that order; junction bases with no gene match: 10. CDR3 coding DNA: TGTGCCAGCTCACCGGGGGGGGGAGTAGTGAACGAGCAGTACTTC. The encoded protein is CASSPGGGVVNEQYF.